Each of the 26 T cell receptor beta chains below was sequenced from the same sample in a study of cytomegalovirus exposure and HLA in healthy donors (TCRdb year 2017). The library relied on the immunoSEQ multiplex PCR assay. For the multiplex PCR, a mixture combining 60 forward primers for TCR Vbeta segments and 13 reverse primers for TCR Jbeta segments was used. TCRdb retrieved this table from immuneACCESS and kept in-frame rearrangements only. Not all clones are present; in checked studies, unresolved V genes account for under half, and no reason is known for the remainder. This sample gives roughly 130,000 clones in total; around 82% of them show up just once. Under 2% of the sample is taken by the ten largest. Sample: PBMCs. These receptors all stem from a boy aged 5-17 years in good health and CMV-seronegative.

This clone was detected a few times. This specimen includes other DNA sequences encoding the same CDR3. The CDR3 reads CASSPAGGNYEQYF. The CDR3 DNA reads TGTGCCAGCTCACCGGCGGGGGGCAATTACGAGCAGTACTTC. The rearrangement joins TRBV18 to TRBJ2-7; 8 nucleotides match TRBD2. CDR1 is KGHSH, CDR2 LQKENI, per germline. The CDR3 sequence is 14 residues long. With V trimmed by 3 bases and J by 4 bases, 5 bases remained unmatched.

In its sample, this clone was seen a few times. The chain recombines TRBV5-4 with TRBJ2-7; 7 positions agree with TRBD2. Germline CDR1 SGHNT, CDR2 YYREEE (reference sequence). V shed 1 base, J shed 2 bases, and the junction held 3 bases outside the gene matches. The CDR3 extends over 14 amino acids. CDR3 nucleotides: TGTGCCAGCAGCTTGAGGGACTACCCCTACGAGCAGTACTTC. This sequence encodes CASSLRDYPYEQYF.

The V call is TRBV7-8, the J call TRBJ1-2; the D is unclear. The CDR3 has 14 residues. CDR1 and CDR2 from the germline V gene are SGHVS and FQNEAQ. Between the trimmed V and J ends, which lost 5 bases and 4 bases, there was a span of 14 bases. The CDR3 sequence is CASSTLGRGYGYTF. The CDR3 region has the DNA TGTGCCAGCAGCACTCTTGGTCGGGGCTATGGCTACACCTTC.

The chain couples TRBV5-1 to TRBJ2-1; 10 bases line up with TRBD2. Trimming at V came to 4 bases and at J to 3 bases, leaving 4 bases not matched to a gene. The CDR3 spans 15 residues. Germline assignment: CDR1 SGHRS and CDR2 YFSETQ. CDR3 residues: CASSISGRDYNEQFF. The CDR3, as DNA: TGCGCCAGCAGCATCAGCGGGAGGGACTACAATGAGCAGTTCTTC.

This clone was recorded only once. The chain carries TRBV4-3 and TRBJ2-1, with 8 bases matching TRBD2. The CDR3 is 17 residues long. J gave up 6 bases and V 0 bases, and 10 bases lay outside the gene matches. Germline CDR1 reads LGHNA; CDR2 reads YSLEER. As DNA, the CDR3 is TGCGCCAGCAGCCAAGAAAGGGCGGGACTAGTCTTCAATGAGCAGTTCTTC. Its protein is CASSQERAGLVFNEQFF.

The chain is built from TRBV2 and TRBJ2-7, with D possibly TRBD1 on 5 matching bases. Trimming stripped 7 bases from V and 0 bases from J, with 10 bases between. The germline V gene encodes CDR1 SNHLY and CDR2 FYNNEI. The length of the CDR3 is 13 residues. In DNA form, the CDR3 reads TGTGCCAGCAAGGGGTCGGACTCCTACGAGCAGTACTTC. This codes for CASKGSDSYEQYF. Based on the CDR3 plus reference TRBV2 and TRBJ2-7, the full variable domain is EPEVTQTPSHQVTQMGQEVILRCVPISNHLYFYWYRQILGQKVEFLVSFYNNEISEKSEIFDDQFSVERPDGSNFTLKIRSTKLEDSAMYFCASKGSDSYEQYFGPGTRLTVT.

This chain joins TRBV9 and TRBJ1-4, with 8 bases identical to TRBD1. The J segment lost 3 bases and the V segment lost 2 bases, leaving 3 bases of the junction unmatched. Germline V lookup: CDR1 SGDLS, CDR2 YYNGEE. The CDR3 consists of 15 residues. The CDR3 is CASSVRGLANEKLFF. The CDR3 DNA follows: TGTGCCAGCAGCGTCAGGGGGCTTGCTAATGAAAAACTGTTTTTT.

The genes are TRBV19 and TRBJ2-3; 11 bases fit TRBD1. This CDR3 spans 16 amino acids. The ends lost 2 bases at V and 4 bases at J; junction bases unmatched: 5. Germline loops: CDR1 LNHDA, CDR2 SQIVND (reference sequence). The CDR3 DNA follows: TGTGCCAGTAGTATAACACCGGGACAGGGGGCAGATACGCAGTATTTT. Its translation: CASSITPGQGADTQYF.

This chain uses TRBV4-3 with TRBJ2-7; TRBD1 agrees at 7 bases. CDR3 length equals 15 residues. Germline assignment: CDR1 LGHNA and CDR2 YSLEER. Trimming cost V 3 bases and J 2 bases; bases outside gene matches: 7. The CDR3 sequence is CASSQSGTAAYEQYF. The CDR3 nucleotides are TGCGCCAGCAGCCAGTCCGGGACAGCAGCCTACGAGCAGTACTTC.

V usage is TRBV4-1 and J usage is TRBJ2-7, with D hard to call. The germline CDR1 and CDR2 sequences are MGHRA and YSYEKL. Trimming took off 2 bases at V and 2 bases at J, with 10 bases between the two ends. This CDR3 has 14 residues. CDR3 nucleotide sequence: TGCGCCAGCAGCCAAATTTCAGACACCTACGAGCAGTACTTC. Translation gives CASSQISDTYEQYF.

This clone was seen just once. This chain connects TRBV6-5 to TRBJ1-2; weak D call: TRBD1 (5 bases). The CDR3 is made up of 15 amino acids. Trimming removed 1 base at V and 6 bases at J, with 15 bases between. Germline V gene sequence: CDR1 MNHEY, CDR2 SVGAGI. CDR3 nucleotide sequence: TGTGCCAGCAGTTACTTAGTTGGGGGACTGGATGGCTACACCTTC. It is translated as CASSYLVGGLDGYTF.

V usage is TRBV19 and J usage is TRBJ1-2, with a weak D call TRBD1 (5 bases). The CDR3 extends over 14 amino acids. Trimming shortened V by 4 bases and J by 0 bases, and 9 bases separated the two germline ends. Germline assignment: CDR1 LNHDA and CDR2 SQIVND (reference sequence). The CDR3 loop is CASSRTGTNYGYTF. The CDR3 DNA reads as TGTGCCAGTAGTAGAACAGGCACTAACTATGGCTACACCTTC.

The rearrangement uses TRBV7-2 and TRBJ1-1; TRBD1 aligns across 9 bases. The V gene end was trimmed by 1 base and the J gene end by 3 bases; junction bases not matched to a gene: 3. The CDR3 covers 15 residues. Per the germline V gene, CDR1 is SGHTA and CDR2 is FQGNSA. The CDR3 reads CASSLEGQGDTEAFF. Written as DNA, the CDR3 is TGTGCCAGCAGCTTAGAGGGACAGGGTGACACTGAAGCTTTCTTT.

V and J are TRBV12-5 and TRBJ2-3; 12 nucleotides line up with TRBD2. V was pared by 1 base and J by 2 bases, with 1 base of the junction left unmatched. CDR3 length: 16 residues. Germline loops: CDR1 LGHNT, CDR2 FRNRAP. This chain's CDR3 is CASGLGLAGATDTQYF. The CDR3 DNA follows: TGTGCTAGTGGTTTGGGACTAGCGGGAGCCACAGATACGCAGTATTTT. Full variable domain (outside the CDR3, taken from reference TRBV12-5 and TRBJ2-3): DARVTQTPRHKVTEMGQEVTMRCQPILGHNTVFWYRQTMMQGLELLAYFRNRAPLDDSGMPKDRFSAEMPDATLATLKIQPSEPRDSAVYFCASGLGLAGATDTQYFGPGTRLTVL.

This clone has a handful of counts. The genes are TRBV21-1 and TRBJ1-3; the table names TRBD1, a call not compared with the DNA. TRBV21-1 is recorded as a pseudogene. This CDR3 contains 15 residues. The CDR3 is CASSLGTGGGNTIYF. The CDR3, as DNA: TGTGCCAGCAGTCTCGGGACAGGGGGCGGAAACACCATATATTTT.

This sequence joins TRBV6-5 and TRBJ2-5, with 7 bases identical to TRBD2. The CDR3 consists of 14 residues. V shed 6 bases, J shed 4 bases, and the junction held 8 bases outside the gene matches. Germline V gene sequence: CDR1 MNHEY, CDR2 SVGAGI. CDR3 residues: CASRHSSGGETQYF. The CDR3, as DNA: TGTGCCAGCAGACACTCTTCGGGAGGAGAGACCCAGTACTTC.

The rearrangement links TRBV4-1 to TRBJ2-5; 14 bases are a match to TRBD2. From germline, CDR1 is MGHRA and CDR2 YSYEKL. The CDR3 runs 15 residues. The J segment lost 4 bases and the V segment lost 4 bases, leaving 2 bases of the junction unmatched. In nucleotides, the CDR3 is TGCGCCAGCAGCCCCGGACTAGCGGGAGGAGAGACCCAGTACTTC. This translates into CASSPGLAGGETQYF.

J is TRBJ2-7 and V is TRBV7-8; a weak D match, TRBD2 (6 bases). V lost 5 bases and J 3 bases, leaving 14 bases between the germline ends. This CDR3 has 14 residues. The germline V gene encodes CDR1 SGHVS and CDR2 FQNEAQ. In DNA, the CDR3 is TGTGCCAGCAGCCCTCGAACGACTAGCTACGAGCAGTACTTC. Amino acid sequence: CASSPRTTSYEQYF.

The CDR3 spells CAWSVDRGGNTIYF. Written as DNA, the CDR3 is TGTGCCTGGAGCGTAGACAGGGGTGGAAACACCATATATTTT. The chain couples TRBV30 to TRBJ1-3; 8 bases align to TRBD1. The CDR3 is 14 residues long. Germline V CDR1 and CDR2: GTSNPN, SVGIG (reference sequence). The J segment lost 3 bases and the V segment lost 3 bases, leaving 4 bases of the junction unmatched. The full variable domain, in which reference TRBV30 and TRBJ1-3 provide the parts outside the CDR3, is SQTIHQWPATLVQPVGSPLSLECTVEGTSNPNLYWYRQAAGRGLQLLFYSVGIGQISSEVPQNLSASRPQDRQFILSSKKLLLSDSGFYLCAWSVDRGGNTIYFGEGSWLTVV.

V usage is TRBV4-3 and J usage is TRBJ2-1, with 8 nucleotides matching TRBD2. Per the germline V gene, CDR1 is LGHNA and CDR2 is YSLEER. This CDR3 region has 19 residues. The junction had 17 bases not matched to a gene; V was cut back by 2 bases and J by 5 bases. CDR3: CASSQRTLSGAGRNNEQFF. CDR3 sequence (DNA): TGCGCCAGCAGCCAACGGACCCTTAGCGGGGCGGGCAGGAACAATGAGCAGTTCTTC.

J is TRBJ1-2 and V is TRBV7-2, with D possibly being TRBD1 (6 bases). Germline values: CDR1 SGHTA, CDR2 FQGNSA. V was pared by 5 bases and J by 10 bases, with 17 bases between. The length of the CDR3 is 13 residues. CDR3 region: CASSPGHMPFYTF. DNA for the CDR3: TGTGCCAGCAGCCCGGGACACATGCCCTTCTACACCTTC.

The CDR3 coding sequence is TGTGCCAGCAGCCGGCCGGGACAGGGCTACGAGCAGTACTTC. The encoded protein is CASSRPGQGYEQYF. The J gene is TRBJ2-7, the V gene TRBV7-2, with 9 bases identical to TRBD1. The CDR3 sequence is 14 residues long. The junction had 5 bases not matched to a gene; V was cut back by 5 bases and J by 3 bases. The germline gives CDR1 SGHTA, CDR2 FQGNSA.

For the CDR3, the DNA is TGTGCCAGCAGCTTGGGACCAGGACAGGGGCATGGCTACACCTTC. Amino acid sequence: CASSLGPGQGHGYTF. The J gene is TRBJ1-2, the V gene TRBV5-4, with 9 positions matching TRBD1. Germline trimming cut 0 bases from V and 6 bases from J; bases unmatched to any gene: 6. This CDR3 spans 15 amino acids. Germline V gene data show CDR1 as SGHNT and CDR2 as YYREEE (reference sequence).

This chain joins TRBV30 and TRBJ2-7, with 12 nucleotides matching TRBD1. With 4 bases clipped from V and 3 bases from J, the junction kept 10 bases outside the gene matches. The CDR3 extends over 16 amino acids. Per germline, CDR1 GTSNPN and CDR2 SVGIG (reference sequence). As DNA, the CDR3 is TGTGCCTGGAAGAAACCGGGACAGGGGGCGGGCTACGAGCAGTACTTC. Translated, it gives CAWKKPGQGAGYEQYF.

The chain combines TRBV7-9 with TRBJ1-1; the D gene is possibly TRBD1 (5 bases). V was cut by 6 bases and J by 4 bases, with 12 bases left in between. Germline CDR1 is SEHNR and CDR2 is FQNEAQ (reference sequence). The CDR3 runs 13 residues. CDR3 residues: CASRSGLATEAFF. DNA for the CDR3: TGTGCCAGCAGATCAGGGTTGGCCACTGAAGCTTTCTTT.

The chain couples TRBV30 to TRBJ2-1, with D possibly matching TRBD2 (6 bases). Germline values: CDR1 GTSNPN, CDR2 SVGIG (reference sequence). V was clipped by 0 bases and J by 12 bases, with 15 bases between them. This CDR3 is built from 13 residues. CDR3 residues: CAWSVLELASQFF. DNA of the CDR3: TGTGCCTGGAGTGTACTAGAACTAGCCTCGCAGTTCTTC.